The T cell receptor (beta chain) under discussion was sequenced for a study of cytomegalovirus exposure and HLA in healthy donors. Study in general: The Caucasian-associated ancestry cluster held over 65% of around 380 genotyped donors.

Deletions cut 4 bases from V and 5 bases from J, with 20 bases between. This CDR3 has 16 residues. Germline V gene sequence: CDR1 SGHNT, CDR2 YENEEA. The primer mix had 60 Vbeta and 13 Jbeta primers. TCRdb's copy holds only in-frame clones and misses some; the assay was immunoSEQ multiplex PCR. The sample yields approximately 140,000 clones, about four fifths seen once. The study's findings and limits: Immune exposure information available was restricted to CMV serostatus. Excluded: some indistinguishable V segments such as TRBV6-2 and TRBV6-3. Rarity held for most TCR sequences, but there were some public TCRs that occurred in many donors.

For this clone: The target antigen is unknown.

The sequence derives from a male donor in good health and CMV-seronegative. The gene calls are TRBV11-3 and TRBJ1-1; the D gene is possibly TRBD1 (6 bases). The specimen sequenced was PBMCs. For the CDR3, the DNA is TGTGCCAGCAGCTCATCCTACAGGGACGGGTTGACTGAAGCTTTCTTT. Amino acids: CASSSSYRDGLTEAFF.